A selection of T cell receptor beta chains follows, all from one sample in a study of breast tumors, draining lymph nodes, adjacent tissues. TCRdb passed the multiplex PCR reads through MiXCR, listing each CDR3 protein once. The repertoire includes 290,000 or so distinct CDR3 sequences, about 30% of them detected once, and more than 0.85% sits in the top ten. Specimen: axillary lymph node tissue. Receptors were obtained from a female donor with breast cancer. Some clones in this sample may be carry-over from other donors' samples. Both conserved end residues are part of each CDR3. D genes are given only for firm matches. Clone size is not always given. Where it is, it says once, few, many or a class for expanded clones.

cdr3_nt: TGTGCCAGCGCCCGGGACAGGAGAAACTATGGCTACACCTTC; cdr3_aa: CASARDRRNYGYTF; d_call: TRBD1; j_call: TRBJ1-2; clone_size: many; v_call: TRBV5-6
cdr3_nt: TGCAGTGCTAGAGTTGGGACAGGGGTCTCAGATACGCAGTATTTT; cdr3_aa: CSARVGTGVSDTQYF; d_call: TRBD1; j_call: TRBJ2-3; clone_size: many; v_call: TRBV20-1
cdr3_nt: TGTGCCAGCAGTTCCGGGTGGGAGCAGTACTTC; cdr3_aa: CASSSGWEQYF; d_call: -; j_call: TRBJ2-7; clone_size: many; v_call: TRBV7-2
cdr3_nt: TGTGCCAGCAGCTTAAATCTGGAAGGGCGGTTCTTC; cdr3_aa: CASSLNLEGRFF; d_call: -; j_call: TRBJ2-1; clone_size: many; v_call: TRBV7-9
cdr3_nt: TGTGCCAGCAGCCAAGTGGGTGACCCCTACAATGAGCAGTTCTTC; cdr3_aa: CASSQVGDPYNEQFF; d_call: -; j_call: TRBJ2-1; clone_size: -; v_call: TRBV3-1
cdr3_nt: TGTGCCAGCAGTTACCTAGCGGGAGGAAGCACAGATACGCAGTATTTT; cdr3_aa: CASSYLAGGSTDTQYF; d_call: TRBD2; j_call: TRBJ2-3; clone_size: many; v_call: TRBV12-3/TRBV12-4
cdr3_nt: TGCAGTGCTAGACCCTACGACAGGGGAAACAATTCACCCCTCCACTTT; cdr3_aa: CSARPYDRGNNSPLHF; d_call: TRBD1; j_call: TRBJ1-6; clone_size: many; v_call: TRBV20-1
cdr3_nt: TGCAGTGCCGGACTCATAGCGGGAGGTACGCAGTATTTT; cdr3_aa: CSAGLIAGGTQYF; d_call: TRBD2; j_call: TRBJ2-3; clone_size: many; v_call: TRBV20-1
cdr3_nt: TGCAGCTTGGTACACCTGACTACCGGGGAGCTGTTTTTT; cdr3_aa: CSLVHLTTGELFF; d_call: -; j_call: TRBJ2-2; clone_size: -; v_call: TRBV29-1
cdr3_nt: TGTGCCAGCAGTCACTCGATTGGGCAGGGTGTCTCTGGGGCCAACGTCCTGACTTTC; cdr3_aa: CASSHSIGQGVSGANVLTF; d_call: -; j_call: TRBJ2-6; clone_size: -; v_call: TRBV6-5
cdr3_nt: TGTGCCGGAGCCCGGGACAACTACAATGAGCAGTTCTTC; cdr3_aa: CAGARDNYNEQFF; d_call: -; j_call: TRBJ2-1; clone_size: -; v_call: TRBV6-4
cdr3_nt: TGTGCCACCATACCGGGACAGGGATTTGGCTACACCTTC; cdr3_aa: CATIPGQGFGYTF; d_call: TRBD1; j_call: TRBJ1-2; clone_size: -; v_call: TRBV6-6
cdr3_nt: TGTGCCACCAGCAGAGATCCCCTTAGCGGGAGGGCTTCCTCTGAGCAGTTCTTC; cdr3_aa: CATSRDPLSGRASSEQFF; d_call: TRBD2; j_call: TRBJ2-1; clone_size: once; v_call: TRBV15
cdr3_nt: TGTGCCACCAGCAGCAAACTAGCGGGAGTCAACACCGGGGAGCTGTTTTTT; cdr3_aa: CATSSKLAGVNTGELFF; d_call: TRBD2; j_call: TRBJ2-2; clone_size: -; v_call: TRBV15
cdr3_nt: TGTGCCAGCAGTGGCCAGACAGGGGAGAACACTGAAGCTTTCTTT; cdr3_aa: CASSGQTGENTEAFF; d_call: TRBD1; j_call: TRBJ1-1; clone_size: -; v_call: TRBV6-5
cdr3_nt: TGTGCCACCAGCAGAGAGATCCTAACCGGGACTAGCGGGAGATACGAGCAGTACTTC; cdr3_aa: CATSREILTGTSGRYEQYF; d_call: TRBD2; j_call: TRBJ2-7; clone_size: many; v_call: TRBV15
cdr3_nt: TGTGCCAGCCTTCCTGAATTCTCCTATAGCAATCAGCCCCAGCATTTT; cdr3_aa: CASLPEFSYSNQPQHF; d_call: -; j_call: TRBJ1-5; clone_size: -; v_call: TRBV6-1